The 18 T cell receptor beta chains reported below all come from one sample, sequenced in a study of OX40 agonist ivuxolimab in advanced cancers. Produced via immunoSEQ multiplex PCR; TCRdb's table is partial and in-frame only. The sample yields 52,000 or so clones, around four fifths seen once. The specimen was CD4+ or CD8+ T cells sorted from blood, collected in a trial of the OX40 agonist ivuxolimab. The source of these receptors is an adult with an advanced solid tumor such as melanoma, head and neck, liver or kidney cancer.

The chain joins TRBV6-5 to TRBJ1-5, with D tentatively TRBD1 (5 bases). The CDR3 contains 15 residues. V was shortened by 6 bases and J by 0 bases, with 12 bases between the two germline ends. Germline CDR1 reads MNHEY; CDR2 reads SVGAGI. CDR3 in amino acids: CASSRTQDSNQPQHF. CDR3 nucleotide sequence: TGTGCCAGCAGCCGAACACAGGATAGCAATCAGCCCCAGCATTTT.

The gene calls are TRBV30 and TRBJ1-1; D gene ambiguous. The V end lost 2 bases, the J end lost 0 bases, and 13 bases lay between the germline ends. Germline CDR1 GTSNPN, CDR2 SVGIG (reference sequence). The CDR3 consists of 15 residues. The chain's CDR3 is CAWSTGIYMNTEAFF. DNA of the CDR3: TGTGCCTGGAGTACCGGGATTTACATGAACACTGAAGCTTTCTTT.

The V gene is TRBV6-5, the J gene TRBJ2-7; 11 bases line up with TRBD2. The CDR3 totals 15 residues. J was trimmed by 4 bases and V by 6 bases; bases with no gene match: 8. Looked up from germline, CDR1 is MNHEY and CDR2 is SVGAGI. CDR3 sequence reads: CASSKLAGVLYEQYF. CDR3 nucleotides: TGTGCCAGCAGCAAACTAGCGGGGGTTTTGTACGAGCAGTACTTC.

The chain has TRBV2 and TRBJ1-1; D is unclear. The ends were cut back, 8 bases at V and 2 bases at J, with 6 bases in the middle. This CDR3 has 11 residues. CDR1 is SNHLY, CDR2 FYNNEI, per germline. As DNA, the CDR3 is TGTGCCAGCCTTCAAAACACTGAAGCTTTCTTT. It yields the protein CASLQNTEAFF.

This chain joins TRBV19 and TRBJ2-1, with a tentative D call TRBD2 (5 bases). This CDR3 is 16 amino acids long. The ends were cut back, 6 bases at V and 0 bases at J, with 15 bases in the middle. Per germline, CDR1 LNHDA and CDR2 SQIVND (reference sequence). The CDR3 sequence: CASRTRHLSSYNEQFF. The CDR3 region has the DNA TGTGCCAGTAGAACTAGACATCTGAGCTCCTACAATGAGCAGTTCTTC.

The genes are TRBV7-2 and TRBJ1-1, with no clear D. V was shortened by 5 bases and J by 9 bases, with 16 bases between the two germline ends. The CDR3 length is 13 residues. Germline V gene sequence: CDR1 SGHTA, CDR2 FQGNSA. CDR3 bases: TGTGCCAGCAGCACAAGGCCAACTAGTAAAGCTTTCTTT. Its translation is CASSTRPTSKAFF.

The chain has TRBV11-2 and TRBJ2-1; 9 bases map to TRBD2. The CDR3 has 15 residues. Trimming removed 5 bases from V and 3 bases from J; junction bases left unmatched: 5. CDR1 is SGHAT and CDR2 is FQNNGV in the germline V gene. The DNA for the CDR3 is TGTGCCAGCAGCCCCCGACTAGCGGACTACAATGAGCAGTTCTTC. Translating it yields CASSPRLADYNEQFF.

The chain is built from TRBV10-3 and TRBJ2-3; D is ambiguous. Germline V gene lookup returns CDR1 ENHRY and CDR2 SYGVKD. The CDR3 spans 12 residues. Trimming removed 9 bases from V and 0 bases from J, with 7 bases in between. The CDR3 loop reads CAIRTSTDTQYF. CDR3 DNA sequence: TGTGCCATACGAACTAGCACAGATACGCAGTATTTT.

The CDR3 nucleotides read TGTGCCAGCAGCCAAGGGACAGGACTTAGCGGCTATGGCTACACCTTC. Amino acids: CASSQGTGLSGYGYTF. The gene calls are TRBV7-9 and TRBJ1-2, with 8 bases that match TRBD1. Germline loops: CDR1 SEHNR, CDR2 FQNEAQ (reference sequence). This CDR3 comprises 16 residues. After removal of 5 bases from V and 4 bases from J, the junction contained 12 bases not matched to a gene.

In its sample, this clone was seen once. V is TRBV10-3 and J is TRBJ2-2; 7 nucleotides agree with TRBD2. The CDR3 extends over 14 amino acids. Germline CDR1 is ENHRY and CDR2 is SYGVKD. The V segment lost 9 bases and the J segment 7 bases; nucleotides outside the gene matches: 11. The CDR3 loop reads CAIGREYEGGELFF. As DNA, the CDR3 is TGTGCCATTGGGCGGGAGTATGAAGGCGGGGAGCTGTTTTTT.

The CDR3: CASSQPGTREWETQYF. DNA for the CDR3: TGCGCCAGCAGCCAGCCCGGGACTAGGGAGTGGGAGACCCAGTACTTC. The V gene is TRBV4-1, the J gene TRBJ2-5, with TRBD2 identical over 8 bases. The CDR3 has 16 residues. V was pared by 3 bases and J by 5 bases, with 11 bases of the junction left unmatched. The germline V gene encodes CDR1 MGHRA and CDR2 YSYEKL.

The V call is TRBV14, the J call TRBJ2-3; possible D gene TRBD2, 6 bases. Germline V CDR1 and CDR2: SGHDN, FVKESK. Trimming cost V 4 bases and J 2 bases, with 13 bases left between them. The CDR3 is 15 residues long. Here the CDR3 DNA reads TGTGCCAGCAGCCCCGGGAGCGGAAACACAGATACGCAGTATTTT. Translation: CASSPGSGNTDTQYF.

The chain couples TRBV9 to TRBJ2-7, with no clear D. V lost 0 bases and J 1 base, leaving 8 bases between the germline ends. CDR1 is SGDLS, CDR2 YYNGEE, per germline. CDR3 size: 14 residues. This CDR3 reads CASSVVEGSYEQYF. The CDR3 coding sequence is TGTGCCAGCAGCGTAGTGGAAGGATCCTACGAGCAGTACTTC.

The chain joins TRBV19 to TRBJ2-7; D is ambiguous. This CDR3 contains 15 residues. Germline CDR1 is LNHDA and CDR2 is SQIVND (reference sequence). Trimming stripped 3 bases from V and 2 bases from J, with 14 bases between. The CDR3 spells CASSISPQVTYEQYF. The CDR3 nucleotides read TGTGCCAGTAGTATCTCCCCTCAAGTCACCTACGAGCAGTACTTC.

The chain recombines TRBV27 with TRBJ1-2; possibly TRBD1 for D (5 bases). Per the germline V gene, CDR1 is MNHEY and CDR2 is SMNVEV (reference sequence). Between the trimmed V and J ends, which lost 5 bases and 7 bases, there was a span of 17 bases. The CDR3 is made up of 14 amino acids. This CDR3 is CASSITGTSCGYTF. The CDR3 DNA follows: TGTGCCAGCAGTATTACAGGAACAAGCTGTGGCTACACCTTC.

CDR3 bases: TGTGCCAGCAGTGAGACTCCGACTGCTAACTATGGCTACACCTTC. Amino acid sequence: CASSETPTANYGYTF. This chain uses TRBV6-1 with TRBJ1-2; D is unresolved. CDR3 length: 15 amino acids. Looked up from germline, CDR1 is MNHNS and CDR2 is SASEGT. V was shortened by 3 bases and J by 0 bases, with 11 bases between the two germline ends.

This clone came up a few times. In nucleotides, the CDR3 is TGCGCCAGCAGCCAAGATAATGGGGCCAGGCTAACTATGAGCTACACCTTC. Residues: CASSQDNGARLTMSYTF. The J gene is TRBJ1-2, the V gene TRBV4-3, with D possibly being TRBD1 (5 bases). Trimming removed 0 bases at V and 9 bases at J, with 23 bases between. This CDR3 is built from 17 residues. Germline V CDR1 and CDR2: LGHNA, YSLEER.

The gene calls are TRBV10-3 and TRBJ2-3; 8 bases are a match to TRBD2. Trimming cost V 3 bases and J 5 bases; bases outside gene matches: 16. The germline V gene encodes CDR1 ENHRY and CDR2 SYGVKD. The CDR3 consists of 18 residues. The CDR3 DNA sequence: TGTGCCATCAGTGATCCCGGGGGGGCCCATATCAGACGAGATACGCAGTATTTT. Protein: CAISDPGGAHIRRDTQYF.